This T cell receptor (beta chain) was captured in a study of OX40 agonist ivuxolimab in advanced cancers. Study-level background: Patients achieving partial responses numbered three: one hepatocellular carcinoma case and two cutaneous melanoma cases. Overall study findings and caveats: Some patients without response likewise showed low normalized clonal expansion.

Using immunoSEQ multiplex PCR, the repertoire was profiled, and TCRdb retains in-frame clones only, with some absent. The sample yields about 50,000 clones, 85% seen once. Germline V gene data show CDR1 as LNHNV and CDR2 as YYDKDF (reference sequence). The CDR3 consists of 13 residues. V trimming: 6 bases; J trimming: 3 bases; junction bases outside the gene matches: 4. The table lists this clone with a count of one. The target antigen is unknown. This sequence originates from an adult with an advanced solid tumor such as melanoma, head and neck, liver or kidney cancer. The rearrangement joins TRBV15 to TRBJ2-7, with TRBD1 identical over 8 bases. The material sequenced was CD4+ or CD8+ T cells sorted from blood, taken in a trial of the OX40 agonist ivuxolimab. DNA of the CDR3: TGTGCCACCAGGAGACAGGGGAACTACGAGCAGTACTTC. Amino acids: CATRRQGNYEQYF.